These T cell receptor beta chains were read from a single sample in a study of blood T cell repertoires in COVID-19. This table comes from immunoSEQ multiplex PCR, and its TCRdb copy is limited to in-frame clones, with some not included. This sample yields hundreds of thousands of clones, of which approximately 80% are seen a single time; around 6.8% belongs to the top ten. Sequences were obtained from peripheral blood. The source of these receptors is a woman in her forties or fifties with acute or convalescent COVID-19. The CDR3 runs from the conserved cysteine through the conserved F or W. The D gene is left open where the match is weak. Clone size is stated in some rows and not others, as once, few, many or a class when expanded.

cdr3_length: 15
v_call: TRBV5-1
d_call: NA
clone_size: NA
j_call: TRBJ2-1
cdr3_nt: TGCGCCAGCAGCTTGGGGGGCGGGACCCTCAATGAGCAGTTCTTC
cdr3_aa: CASSLGGGTLNEQFF

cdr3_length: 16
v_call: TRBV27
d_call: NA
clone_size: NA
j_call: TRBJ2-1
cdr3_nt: TGTGCCAGCAGTTTAAATCCCTCGAGCTCCTACAATGAGCAGTTCTTC
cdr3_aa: CASSLNPSSSYNEQFF

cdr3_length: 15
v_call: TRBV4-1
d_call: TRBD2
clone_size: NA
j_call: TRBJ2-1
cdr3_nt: TGCGCCAGCAGCCCCGGACTAGTTATGGGGAATGAGCAGTTCTTC
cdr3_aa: CASSPGLVMGNEQFF

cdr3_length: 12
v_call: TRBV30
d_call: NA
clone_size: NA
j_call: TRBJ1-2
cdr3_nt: TGTGCCTGGAGCTGGGAGTCCCAGGGCTACACCTTC
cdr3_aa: CAWSWESQGYTF

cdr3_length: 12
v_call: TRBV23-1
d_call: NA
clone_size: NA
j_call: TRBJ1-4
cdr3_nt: TGCGCCAGCAGTCAAGGGGGGGCAAAACTGTTTTTT
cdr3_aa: CASSQGGAKLFF

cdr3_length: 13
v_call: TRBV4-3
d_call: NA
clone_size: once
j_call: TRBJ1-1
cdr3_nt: TGCGCCAGCAGCCAAGATCTTACCGGGGGTGCTTTCTTT
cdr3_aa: CASSQDLTGGAFF

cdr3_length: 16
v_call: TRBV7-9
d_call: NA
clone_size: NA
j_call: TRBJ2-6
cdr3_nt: TGTGCCAGCAGCTTCACAACCCTCTCTGGGGCCAACGTCCTGACTTTC
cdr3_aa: CASSFTTLSGANVLTF

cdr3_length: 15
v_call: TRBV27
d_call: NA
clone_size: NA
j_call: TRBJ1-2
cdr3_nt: TGTGCCAGCAGTTCCTCGGCAGGGCTTAACTATGGCTACACCTTC
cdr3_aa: CASSSSAGLNYGYTF

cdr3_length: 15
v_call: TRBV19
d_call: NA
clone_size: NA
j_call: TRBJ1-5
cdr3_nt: TGTGCCAGTAGTATACTTGGACGGGGGGATCAGCCCCAGCATTTT
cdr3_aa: CASSILGRGDQPQHF

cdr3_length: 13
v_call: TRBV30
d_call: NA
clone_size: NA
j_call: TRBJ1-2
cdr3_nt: TGTGCCTCTTCGAGGGCAGGAGGGTATGGCTACACCTTC
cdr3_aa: CASSRAGGYGYTF

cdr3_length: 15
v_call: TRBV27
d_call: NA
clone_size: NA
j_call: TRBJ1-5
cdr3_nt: TGTGCCAGCAGTTTATGGGGGGAGGCAAATCAGCCCCAGCATTTT
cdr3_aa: CASSLWGEANQPQHF

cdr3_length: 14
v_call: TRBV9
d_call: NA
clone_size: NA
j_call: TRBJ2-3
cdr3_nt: TGTGCCAGCAGCGTAGTCGGTGTGCCAGATACGCAGTATTTT
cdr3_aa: CASSVVGVPDTQYF

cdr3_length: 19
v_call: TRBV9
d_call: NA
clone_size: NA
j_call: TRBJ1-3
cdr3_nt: TGTGCCAGCAGCGGCAGCGGTGGCAGCTACATAACCTCTGGAAACACCATATATTTT
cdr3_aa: CASSGSGGSYITSGNTIYF

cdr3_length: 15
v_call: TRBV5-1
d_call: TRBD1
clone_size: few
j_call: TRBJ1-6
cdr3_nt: TGCGCCAGCCCTCCAGCCGGGACAGAAAATTCACCCCTCCACTTT
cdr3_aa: CASPPAGTENSPLHF

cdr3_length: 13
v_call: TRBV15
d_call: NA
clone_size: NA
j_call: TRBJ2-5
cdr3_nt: TGTGCCACCAGCAGAGCGGGAGTTGAGACCCAGTACTTC
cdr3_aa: CATSRAGVETQYF

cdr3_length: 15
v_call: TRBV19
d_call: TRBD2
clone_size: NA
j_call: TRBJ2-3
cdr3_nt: TGTGCCAGTAGTCCCAGGACTAGTCGGGGGGATACGCAGTATTTT
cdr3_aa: CASSPRTSRGDTQYF

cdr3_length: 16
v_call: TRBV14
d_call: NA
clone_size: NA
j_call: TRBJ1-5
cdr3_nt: TGTGCCAGCAGCCAAGTTAGGACAGAAAGCAATCAGCCCCAGCATTTT
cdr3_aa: CASSQVRTESNQPQHF

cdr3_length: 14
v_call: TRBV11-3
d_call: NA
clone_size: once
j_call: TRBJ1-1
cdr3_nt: TGTGCCAGCAGCTTAAGGGGGTCGGACACTGAAGCTTTCTTT
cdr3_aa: CASSLRGSDTEAFF

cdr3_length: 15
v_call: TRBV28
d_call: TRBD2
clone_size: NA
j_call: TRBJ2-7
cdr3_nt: TGTGCCAGCAGGATCGGGAGGCGGGGTCTTGCCGAGCAGTACTTC
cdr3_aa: CASRIGRRGLAEQYF

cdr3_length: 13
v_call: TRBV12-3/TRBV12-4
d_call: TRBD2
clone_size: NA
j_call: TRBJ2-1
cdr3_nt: TGTGCCAGCAGACTAGCGGGGGGCAATGAGCAGTTCTTC
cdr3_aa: CASRLAGGNEQFF

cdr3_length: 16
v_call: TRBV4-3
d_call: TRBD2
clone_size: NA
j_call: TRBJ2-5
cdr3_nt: TGCGCCAGCAGCCAAGGGGTTGGGGGGGGAGATGAGACCCAGTACTTC
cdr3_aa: CASSQGVGGGDETQYF

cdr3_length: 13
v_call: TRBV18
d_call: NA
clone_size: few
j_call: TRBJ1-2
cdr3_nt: TGTGCCAGCTCGCGGGGGACTAACTATGGCTACACCTTC
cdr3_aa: CASSRGTNYGYTF

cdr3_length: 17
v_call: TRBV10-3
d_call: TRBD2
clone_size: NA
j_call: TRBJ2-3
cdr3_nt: TGTGCCATCAGTCATCGGACGGGGGGTGAATACACAGATACGCAGTATTTT
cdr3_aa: CAISHRTGGEYTDTQYF

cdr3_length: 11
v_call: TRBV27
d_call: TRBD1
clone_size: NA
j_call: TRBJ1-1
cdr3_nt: TGTGCCAGCAGTTCTGACAGGGAGGCTTTCTTT
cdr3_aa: CASSSDREAFF

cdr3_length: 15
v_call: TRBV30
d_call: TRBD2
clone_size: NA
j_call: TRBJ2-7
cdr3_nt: TGTGCCTGGGGGACTAGCGGGGGCCCTCCCTACGAGCAGTACTTC
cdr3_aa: CAWGTSGGPPYEQYF

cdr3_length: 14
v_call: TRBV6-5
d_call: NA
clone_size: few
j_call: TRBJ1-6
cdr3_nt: TGTGCCAGCGGCTCAGGGCCTTATAATTCACCCCTCCACTTT
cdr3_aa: CASGSGPYNSPLHF